Shown below are 5 T cell receptor beta chains from a single sample sequenced in a study of blood T cell repertoires in COVID-19. Assay: immunoSEQ multiplex PCR; the TCRdb copy retains only in-frame clones and omits some. This table holds 100,000 to 150,000 clones, roughly 89% found once. The sample comprised peripheral blood. Every receptor here comes from a man between 60 and 75 years old with COVID-19, enrolled during active disease.

The genes are TRBV5-6 and TRBJ1-5; D may be TRBD1 (6 bases). The CDR3 spans 17 residues. Germline V gene lookup returns CDR1 SGHDT and CDR2 YYEEEE. The ends were cut back, 1 base at V and 5 bases at J, with 19 bases in the middle. DNA for the CDR3: TGTGCCAGCAGCTTGTACGTCTCAGGGGTATCAGATCAGCCCCAGCATTTT. Translating gives CASSLYVSGVSDQPQHF.

J is TRBJ1-3 and V is TRBV2; tentative D call: TRBD1 (6 bases). The CDR3 has 14 residues. Between the trimmed V and J ends, which lost 5 bases and 0 bases, there was a span of 8 bases. CDR1 and CDR2 (germline): SNHLY, FYNNEI. The CDR3 bases are TGTGCCAGCAGTAGGGGGGGCTCTGGAAACACCATATATTTT. Translation: CASSRGGSGNTIYF.

This chain uses TRBV27 with TRBJ2-3, with 7 positions matching TRBD1. The CDR3 is made up of 16 amino acids. Trimming removed 7 bases from V and 4 bases from J; junction bases left unmatched: 14. The germline gives CDR1 MNHEY, CDR2 SMNVEV (reference sequence). CDR3 region: CASTPRGQRTSDTQYF. Here the CDR3 DNA reads TGTGCCAGCACACCCCGGGGACAGAGGACCTCAGATACGCAGTATTTT.

This chain links TRBV7-3 with TRBJ2-5; possible D gene TRBD1, 6 bases. V lost 6 bases, J lost 5 bases, and 13 bases lay in between. The CDR3 sequence is 13 residues long. Germline V gene sequence: CDR1 SGHTA, CDR2 FQGTGA. The CDR3 here is CASSSRGPETQYF. CDR3 bases: TGTGCCAGCAGTAGCAGGGGCCCCGAGACCCAGTACTTC.

The chain links TRBV7-9 to TRBJ2-3; the match to TRBD1 covers 9 bases. There are 14 residues in the CDR3. The V gene's germline CDR1 is SEHNR and CDR2 FQNEAQ (reference sequence). With 3 bases clipped from V and 4 bases from J, the junction kept 2 bases outside the gene matches. Here the CDR3 DNA reads TGTGCCAGCAGCTTGGGACAGGGTTCAGATACGCAGTATTTT. It encodes CASSLGQGSDTQYF.